A selection of T cell receptor beta chains follows, all from one sample in a study of T-cell reconstitution after alpha-beta-depleted transplantation in children. Each CDR3 protein gets one entry after TCRdb re-called the PCR reads with MiXCR. The sample carries a few hundred thousand distinct CDR3 sequences, 9% to 12% recorded once. The sample was PBMCs from the stem cell graft donor, taken from the stem cell graft. The receptors derive from a human donor who donated a stem cell graft to a child with acute lymphoblastic leukemia. The CDR3 runs from the conserved cysteine through the conserved F or W. Each record gives: CDR3 length, V gene, clone size, J gene, D gene, CDR3 protein, CDR3 DNA. The D gene is left open where the match is weak. Size is stated for part of the rows, as once, few or many counts, or as a class when the clone is expanded.

length: 14
V: TRBV5-1
size: NA
J: TRBJ2-1
D: TRBD2
CDR3: CASSHGLAGGRQFF
DNA: TGCGCCAGCAGTCACGGACTAGCGGGAGGTCGGCAGTTCTTC

length: 15
V: TRBV7-9
size: NA
J: TRBJ2-3
D: NA
CDR3: CASSFWARSTDTQYF
DNA: TGTGCCAGCAGCTTTTGGGCGCGTTCCACAGATACGCAGTATTTT

length: 15
V: TRBV6-2/TRBV6-3
size: NA
J: TRBJ2-6
D: TRBD1
CDR3: CASDNTGAGANVLTF
DNA: TGTGCCAGCGATAATACAGGGGCTGGGGCCAACGTCCTGACTTTC

length: 17
V: TRBV21-1
size: many
J: TRBJ1-5
D: NA
CDR3: CASSGPRTLSINQPQHF
DNA: TGTGCCAGCAGCGGACCCAGGACATTAAGTATCAATCAGCCCCAGCATTTT

length: 17
V: TRBV25-1
size: few
J: TRBJ1-4
D: TRBD1
CDR3: CASSGPGTGGAGEKLFF
DNA: TGTGCCAGCAGTGGCCCAGGGACAGGGGGCGCAGGGGAAAAACTGTTTTTT

length: 11
V: TRBV7-9
size: many
J: TRBJ2-1
D: NA
CDR3: CASSVSYEQFF
DNA: TGTGCCAGCAGCGTGAGTTATGAGCAGTTCTTC

length: 19
V: TRBV5-1
size: NA
J: TRBJ1-2
D: TRBD1
CDR3: CASSLAGRDRTRFDYGYTF
DNA: TGCGCCAGCAGCTTGGCCGGAAGGGACAGGACTCGATTCGACTATGGCTACACCTTC

length: 16
V: TRBV5-1
size: NA
J: TRBJ2-2
D: NA
CDR3: CASSHRSGSNPGELFF
DNA: TGCGCCAGCAGCCACCGTTCCGGGAGTAATCCCGGGGAGCTGTTTTTT

length: 15
V: TRBV20-1
size: NA
J: TRBJ1-4
D: TRBD1
CDR3: CSALGDRGGDEKLFF
DNA: TGCAGTGCCTTGGGGGACAGGGGAGGGGATGAAAAACTGTTTTTT

length: 16
V: TRBV4-1
size: few
J: TRBJ2-7
D: TRBD1
CDR3: CASSPRDREISYEQYF
DNA: TGCGCCAGCAGCCCACGGGACAGGGAAATCTCCTACGAGCAGTACTTC

length: 8
V: TRBV29-1
size: NA
J: TRBJ2-7
D: NA
CDR3: CSPLEQYF
DNA: TGCAGCCCCCTCGAGCAGTACTTC

length: 13
V: TRBV5-1
size: NA
J: TRBJ2-1
D: NA
CDR3: CASSLALGNEQFF
DNA: TGCGCCAGCAGCTTGGCCTTGGGTAATGAGCAGTTCTTC

length: 15
V: TRBV7-9
size: NA
J: TRBJ1-1
D: TRBD1
CDR3: CASSSDRDGNTEAFF
DNA: TGTGCCAGCAGCTCCGACAGGGACGGGAACACTGAAGCTTTCTTT

length: 14
V: TRBV20-1
size: NA
J: TRBJ2-5
D: TRBD2
CDR3: CSARLAGVLETQYF
DNA: TGCAGTGCTCGACTAGCGGGAGTTCTGGAGACCCAGTACTTC

length: 20
V: TRBV12-3/TRBV12-4
size: NA
J: TRBJ2-7
D: TRBD2
CDR3: CASSFQGLAGDPGLAHEQYF
DNA: TGTGCCAGCAGTTTTCAGGGACTAGCGGGAGATCCAGGGTTGGCCCACGAGCAGTACTTC